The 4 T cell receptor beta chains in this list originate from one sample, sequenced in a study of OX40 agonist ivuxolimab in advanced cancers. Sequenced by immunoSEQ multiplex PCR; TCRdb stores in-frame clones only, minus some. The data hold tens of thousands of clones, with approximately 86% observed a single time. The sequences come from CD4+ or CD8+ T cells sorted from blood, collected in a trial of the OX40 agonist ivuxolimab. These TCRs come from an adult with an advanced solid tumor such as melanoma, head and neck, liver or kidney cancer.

The CDR3 loop reads CASSLGELRYNEQFF. CDR3 bases: TGTGCCAGCAGTTTAGGGGAGTTGAGGTACAATGAGCAGTTCTTC. The chain couples TRBV28 to TRBJ2-1; maybe TRBD2 (5 bases). Per the germline V gene, CDR1 is MDHEN and CDR2 is SYDVKM. Trimming removed 2 bases at V and 4 bases at J, with 12 bases between. CDR3 length: 15 residues.

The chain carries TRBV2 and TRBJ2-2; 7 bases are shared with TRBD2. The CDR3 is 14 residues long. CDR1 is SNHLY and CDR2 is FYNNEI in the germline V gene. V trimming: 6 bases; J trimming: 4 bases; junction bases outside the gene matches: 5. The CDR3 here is CASRVLASTGELFF. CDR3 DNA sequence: TGTGCCAGCAGGGTACTAGCGTCCACCGGGGAGCTGTTTTTT. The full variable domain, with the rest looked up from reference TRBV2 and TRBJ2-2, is EPEVTQTPSHQVTQMGQEVILRCVPISNHLYFYWYRQILGQKVEFLVSFYNNEISEKSEIFDDQFSVERPDGSNFTLKIRSTKLEDSAMYFCASRVLASTGELFFGEGSRLTVL.

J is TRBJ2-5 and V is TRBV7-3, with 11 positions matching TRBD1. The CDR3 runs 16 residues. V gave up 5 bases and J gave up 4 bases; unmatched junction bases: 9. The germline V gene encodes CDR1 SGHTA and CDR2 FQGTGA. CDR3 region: CASSVAAGTGGETQYF. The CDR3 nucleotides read TGTGCCAGCAGCGTCGCTGCTGGGACAGGGGGAGAGACCCAGTACTTC.

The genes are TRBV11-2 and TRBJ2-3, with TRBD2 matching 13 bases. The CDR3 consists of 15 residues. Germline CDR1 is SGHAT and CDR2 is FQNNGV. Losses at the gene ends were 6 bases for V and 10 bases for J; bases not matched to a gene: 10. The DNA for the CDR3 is TGTGCCAGCAGTCGGACTAGCGGGAGAACTACCCCGCAGTATTTT. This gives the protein CASSRTSGRTTPQYF.